This passage covers 2 T cell receptor beta chains from one sample sequenced in a study of T-cell memory formation after mild COVID-19 (dated by TCRdb to 2020 to 2023). The library was produced with 5' RACE. Instrument used: Illumina NovaSeq 6000. TCRdb redid the processing of the public reads, applying fastp at Q25 and MiXCR, and retained in-frame beta chains. CDR3 protein duplicates are merged, each entry listing the most common genes and DNA. In this sample the table shows 300,000 to 350,000 distinct CDR3 sequences, 10% to 15% of which occur a single time. 20% to 25% of the sample rests with the top ten. Sequencing was performed on PBMCs or a T cell subset sorted from them (not recorded which). Receptors originate from a man aged 18 to 30 who had mild COVID-19 (a few samples of this study predate the infection). The sample titles of this study are shuffled in the database, so cell type and time point are left out; the donor was told from shared clones.

This clonotype was seen many times. V gene TRBV20-1 combines with J gene TRBJ2-5, with a tentative D call TRBD1 (5 bases). Germline-derived CDR1 and CDR2 are DFQATT and SNEGSKA (reference sequence). The germline V and J ends were trimmed by 1 base and 2 bases, with 20 bases remaining between them. The CDR3 runs 17 residues. CDR3 coding DNA: TGCAGTGCTAGAGGGTGGGCAGGGCGAGAGAGGCAAGAGACCCAGTACTTC. This translates into CSARGWAGRERQETQYF.

This clonotype was counted between two and nine times. V usage is TRBV20-1 and J usage is TRBJ2-7, with 12 bases lining up with TRBD2. The CDR3 has 16 residues. CDR1 and CDR2 (germline): DFQATT, SNEGSKA (reference sequence). J gave up 3 bases and V 4 bases, and 10 bases lay outside the gene matches. CDR3 amino acids: CSAKRLAGEKIYEQYF. In nucleotides, the CDR3 is TGCAGTGCTAAAAGACTAGCGGGGGAGAAGATCTACGAGCAGTACTTC.